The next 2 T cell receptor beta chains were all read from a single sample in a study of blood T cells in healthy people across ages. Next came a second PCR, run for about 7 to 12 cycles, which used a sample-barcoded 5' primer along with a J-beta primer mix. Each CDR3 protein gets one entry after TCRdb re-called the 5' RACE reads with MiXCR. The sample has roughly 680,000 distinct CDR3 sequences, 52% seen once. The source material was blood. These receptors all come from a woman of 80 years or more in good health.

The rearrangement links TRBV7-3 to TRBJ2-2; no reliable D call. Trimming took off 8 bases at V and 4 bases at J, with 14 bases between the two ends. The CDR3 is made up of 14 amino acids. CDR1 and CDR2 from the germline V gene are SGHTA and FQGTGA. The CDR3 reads CASGWASSTGELFF. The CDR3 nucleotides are TGTGCCAGCGGCTGGGCCTCCTCCACCGGGGAGCTGTTTTTT. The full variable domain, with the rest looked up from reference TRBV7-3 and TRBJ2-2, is GAGVSQTPSNKVTEKGKYVELRCDPISGHTALYWYRQSLGQGPEFLIYFQGTGAADDSGLPNDRFFAVRPEGSVSTLKIQRTERGDSAVYLCASGWASSTGELFFGEGSRLTVL.

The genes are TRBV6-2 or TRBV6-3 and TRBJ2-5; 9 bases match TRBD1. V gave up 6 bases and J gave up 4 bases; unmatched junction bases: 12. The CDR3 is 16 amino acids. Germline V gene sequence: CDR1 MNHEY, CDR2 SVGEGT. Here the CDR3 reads CASSRILDRGGETQYF. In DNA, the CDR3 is TGTGCCAGCAGCCGCATATTGGACAGGGGTGGAGAGACCCAGTACTTC.